The 16 T cell receptor beta chains below were found in one sample sequenced in a study of shared clonotypes between healthy human individuals (TCRdb year 2020). Libraries were made using the immunoSEQ multiplex PCR assay. Not all clones reach the TCRdb copy of this immuneACCESS table, which keeps in-frame sequences only. Checked studies attribute under half of the gap to unresolved V genes and leave the rest unexplained. This sample gives roughly 1,500,000 clones in total; roughly 98.5% of them show up just once. The ten largest clones capture 0.3% to 0.45% of the sample. What was sequenced was naive CD4+ T cells sorted from blood. This specimen's cell subset or site label, per the study, means: CD45RA+ positively selected. The receptors were sampled from a young man in good health.

This clone was picked up one time. The chain combines TRBV9 with TRBJ1-1; D is unclear. The V end was cut by 0 bases, the J end by 2 bases, with 11 bases between. Looked up from germline, CDR1 is SGDLS and CDR2 is YYNGEE. The CDR3 has 15 residues. The CDR3 sequence: CASSVASTGNTEAFF. For the CDR3, the DNA is TGTGCCAGCAGCGTAGCGTCGACGGGAAACACTGAAGCTTTCTTT. The full variable domain, rest sourced from reference TRBV9 and TRBJ1-1, is DSGVTQTPKHLITATGQRVTLRCSPRSGDLSVYWYQQSLDQGLQFLIQYYNGEERAKGNILERFSAQQFPDLHSELNLSSLELGDSALYFCASSVASTGNTEAFFGQGTRLTVV.

V usage is TRBV25-1 and J usage is TRBJ2-1; TRBD2 is a possible D gene (5 bases). CDR1 is MGHDK, CDR2 SYGVNS, per germline. There are 13 residues in the CDR3. V was shortened by 1 base and J by 9 bases, with 10 bases between the two germline ends. The CDR3: CASSESGKIEQFF. The CDR3 DNA is TGTGCCAGCAGTGAATCGGGGAAGATTGAGCAGTTCTTC.

V is TRBV7-9 and J is TRBJ2-7, with a tentative D call TRBD1 (6 bases). Germline CDR1 and CDR2: SEHNR and FQNEAQ (reference sequence). The CDR3 is 14 residues long. The ends were cut back, 2 bases at V and 2 bases at J, with 10 bases in the middle. The DNA of the CDR3 is TGTGCCAGCAGCTTACTGGACAGAACCTACGAGCAGTACTTC. Amino acid sequence: CASSLLDRTYEQYF.

V and J are TRBV5-1 and TRBJ2-7; no definite D call. Deletions cut 1 base from V and 11 bases from J, with 10 bases between. The CDR3 covers 11 residues. From germline, CDR1 is SGHRS and CDR2 YFSETQ. CDR3 in amino acids: CASSLIGREYF. CDR3 bases: TGCGCCAGCAGCTTGATCGGACGCGAGTACTTC.

About this clone: In the same sample, other DNA sequences code for this CDR3. This chain links TRBV29-1 with TRBJ2-2, with 9 bases matching TRBD2. Per the germline V gene, CDR1 is SQVTM and CDR2 is ANQGSEA. V lost 4 bases, J lost 2 bases, and 2 bases stayed unmatched. The CDR3 length is 14 residues. This chain's CDR3 is CSVGAGGNTGELFF. CDR3 DNA: TGCAGCGTTGGAGCGGGAGGAAACACCGGGGAGCTGTTTTTT.

This rearrangement joins TRBV28 to TRBJ2-7; perhaps TRBD1 as D (5 bases). Deletions cut 7 bases from V and 0 bases from J, with 22 bases between. From germline, CDR1 is MDHEN and CDR2 SYDVKM. The CDR3 covers 17 residues. This CDR3 is CASNSRTNTGASYEQYF. In DNA, the CDR3 is TGTGCCAGCAACTCCCGAACAAATACAGGAGCCTCCTACGAGCAGTACTTC. Full variable domain (missing parts from reference TRBV28 and TRBJ2-7): DVKVTQSSRYLVKRTGEKVFLECVQDMDHENMFWYRQDPGLGLRLIYFSYDVKMKEKGDIPEGYSVSREKKERFSLILESASTNQTSMYLCASNSRTNTGASYEQYFGPGTRLTVT.

This chain links TRBV6-4 with TRBJ2-5; perhaps TRBD1 as D (5 bases). Germline-derived CDR1 and CDR2 are MRHNA and SNTAGT. There are 16 residues in the CDR3. Trimming took 0 bases from V and 3 from J, leaving 14 bases between them. The CDR3 region is CASSDSVRGREETQYF. Here the CDR3 DNA reads TGTGCCAGCAGTGACTCGGTCCGCGGCAGGGAAGAGACCCAGTACTTC.

The chain couples TRBV5-1 to TRBJ1-1; D is unclear. CDR3 length: 15 amino acids. Germline CDR1 reads SGHRS; CDR2 reads YFSETQ. The V end lost 0 bases, the J end lost 1 base, and 10 bases lay between the germline ends. The CDR3 loop is CASSLAYGANTEAFF. CDR3 DNA sequence: TGCGCCAGCAGCTTGGCCTATGGAGCGAACACTGAAGCTTTCTTT.

The rearrangement joins TRBV15 to TRBJ2-1; TRBD2 matches at 13 bases. The CDR3 runs to 15 residues. CDR1 LNHNV and CDR2 YYDKDF come from the germline V gene (reference sequence). V gave up 4 bases and J gave up 8 bases; unmatched junction bases: 5. The CDR3 bases are TGTGCCACCAGCACTACTAGCGGGAGGGCTGATGAGCAGTTCTTC. Protein: CATSTTSGRADEQFF.

This sequence joins TRBV5-4 and TRBJ2-7, with no clear D. The CDR3 has 15 residues. Trimming pared 0 bases from V and 2 bases from J, leaving 12 bases between. In germline, CDR1 is SGHNT, CDR2 YYREEE (reference sequence). The CDR3, as DNA: TGTGCCAGCAGCTTGGATCTAACGAGCCCCTACGAGCAGTACTTC. Protein product: CASSLDLTSPYEQYF.

For this clone: The sample has other DNA sequences that encode this CDR3 too. The DNA of the CDR3 is TGCAGTGCGCGGGCAGGGGAGACCCAGTACTTC. Translated, it gives CSARAGETQYF. The chain employs TRBV20-1 and TRBJ2-5, with D perhaps being TRBD1 or TRBD2 (5 bases each). This CDR3 has 11 amino acids. Germline CDR1 is DFQATT and CDR2 is SNEGSKA (reference sequence). V lost 6 bases, J lost 5 bases, and 10 bases lay in between.

The gene calls are TRBV7-6 and TRBJ2-1; TRBD2 matches at 8 bases. Germline V lookup: CDR1 SGHVS, CDR2 FNYEAQ. The CDR3 runs to 15 residues. Trimming at V came to 5 bases and at J to 0 bases, leaving 3 bases not matched to a gene. CDR3 region: CASSTSGSSYNEQFF. The CDR3 nucleotides read TGTGCCAGCAGCACCAGCGGGAGCTCCTACAATGAGCAGTTCTTC.

About this clone: Other nucleotide sequences in the sample specify the same CDR3. The genes are TRBV5-1 and TRBJ2-5; a weak D match, TRBD1 (5 bases). V lost 0 bases, J lost 2 bases, and 5 bases lay in between. The CDR3 has 13 amino acids. The germline gives CDR1 SGHRS, CDR2 YFSETQ. This chain's CDR3 is CASSLGQQETQYF. The CDR3 DNA follows: TGCGCCAGCAGCTTGGGACAGCAAGAGACCCAGTACTTC. The variable domain in full, completed from reference TRBV5-1 and TRBJ2-5, reads KAGVTQTPRYLIKTRGQQVTLSCSPISGHRSVSWYQQTPGQGLQFLFEYFSETQRNKGNFPGRFSGRQFSNSRSEMNVSTLELGDSALYLCASSLGQQETQYFGPGTRLLVL.

This chain joins TRBV4-3 and TRBJ2-2; D gene unclear. From germline, CDR1 is LGHNA and CDR2 YSLEER. The CDR3 length is 15 residues. The germline V and J ends were trimmed by 2 bases and 5 bases, with 12 bases remaining between them. The CDR3 DNA follows: TGCGCCAGCAGCCAAAATGCCGTGGGGACCGGGGAGCTGTTTTTT. This gives the protein CASSQNAVGTGELFF.

J is TRBJ1-4 and V is TRBV28; 7 bases align to TRBD1. In germline, CDR1 is MDHEN, CDR2 SYDVKM. Germline trimming cut 5 bases from V and 10 bases from J; bases unmatched to any gene: 13. The CDR3 loop spans 15 amino acids. The CDR3 sequence is CASSPSGLQGIKLFF. CDR3 in DNA: TGTGCCAGCAGTCCATCGGGGCTACAGGGGATAAAACTGTTTTTT.

This CDR3 is CASSPGPSGNADTQYF. DNA of the CDR3: TGCGCCAGCAGCCCCGGACCTAGCGGGAACGCAGATACGCAGTATTTT. The chain combines TRBV5-1 with TRBJ2-3; 9 bases fit TRBD2. Germline V CDR1 and CDR2: SGHRS, YFSETQ. The CDR3 spans 16 residues. The V and J ends lost 4 bases and 4 bases, in that order; junction bases with no gene match: 10.